This T cell receptor (beta chain) was profiled in a study of T cell repertoires in cytomegalovirus infection. From the reads, TCRdb called clonotypes with MiXCR, one entry per CDR3 protein. Of about 530,000 distinct CDR3 sequences in the sample, about 30% were seen once. This clonotype was seen repeatedly, ten times or more. The V gene's germline CDR1 is SGHKS and CDR2 YYEKEE (reference sequence). Deletions cut 1 base from V and 1 base from J, with 9 bases between. This CDR3 spans 14 amino acids. The specimen was PBMCs. The receptor was isolated from a human donor in good health (CMV status not recorded). Some clones in this sample may be carry-over from other donors' samples. V gene TRBV5-5 combines with J gene TRBJ2-7, with D possibly matching TRBD1 (6 bases). The DNA of the CDR3 is TGTGCCAGCAGCTTGCACCAGGGGTCCTACGAGCAGTACGTC. This encodes CASSLHQGSYEQYV.